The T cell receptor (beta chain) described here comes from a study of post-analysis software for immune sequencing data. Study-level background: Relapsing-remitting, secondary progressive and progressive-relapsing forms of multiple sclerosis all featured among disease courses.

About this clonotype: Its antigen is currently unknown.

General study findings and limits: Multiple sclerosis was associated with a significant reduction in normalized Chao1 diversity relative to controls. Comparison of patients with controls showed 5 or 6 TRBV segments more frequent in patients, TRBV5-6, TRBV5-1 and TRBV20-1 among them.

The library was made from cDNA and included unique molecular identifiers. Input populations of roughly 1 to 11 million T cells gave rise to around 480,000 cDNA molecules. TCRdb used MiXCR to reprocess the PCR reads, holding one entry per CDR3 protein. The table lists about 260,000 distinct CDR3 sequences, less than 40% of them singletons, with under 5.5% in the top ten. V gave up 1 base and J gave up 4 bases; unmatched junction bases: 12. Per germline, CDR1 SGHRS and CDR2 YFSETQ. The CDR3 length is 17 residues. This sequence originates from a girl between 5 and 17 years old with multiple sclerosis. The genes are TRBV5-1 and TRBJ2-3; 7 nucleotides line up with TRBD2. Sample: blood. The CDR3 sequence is CASSLNCAGVGADTQYF. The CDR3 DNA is TGCGCCAGCAGCTTGAATTGCGCGGGAGTCGGTGCAGATACGCAGTATTTT.